These 9 T cell receptor beta chains share one sample of origin, sequenced in a study of regulatory T cells in long-lasting Graves disease. Time point reported: newly diagnosed GD, antithyroid drugs for less than 3 months. Following extraction of RNA from PBMCs, that RNA was used to make the TCR library. TCR beta libraries were built with iRepertoire HTBI primers and Arm-PCR of CDR3 regions. TCRdb analysed the multiplex PCR reads with MiXCR anew, one entry per CDR3 protein. The sample has a few hundred thousand distinct CDR3 sequences; 15% to 20% are singletons. These same records also appear under a second study, on T cells in Graves' hyperthyroidism and ophthalmopathy.

Sequencing was performed on peripheral blood mononuclear cells (PBMCs), taken at new diagnosis, from a patient treated with antithyroid drugs. These receptors were taken from a woman younger than 30 with Graves disease.

This clonotype was counted at least ten times. The chain combines TRBV2 with TRBJ2-7; 7 bases are shared with TRBD1. V trimming: 4 bases; J trimming: 0 bases; junction bases outside the gene matches: 3. The CDR3 runs to 14 residues. Looked up from germline, CDR1 is SNHLY and CDR2 is FYNNEI. CDR3 sequence (DNA): TGTGCCAGCAGTGTGACAGGGAGCTCCTACGAGCAGTACTTC. Protein sequence: CASSVTGSSYEQYF. Full variable domain (outside the CDR3, taken from reference TRBV2 and TRBJ2-7): EPEVTQTPSHQVTQMGQEVILRCVPISNHLYFYWYRQILGQKVEFLVSFYNNEISEKSEIFDDQFSVERPDGSNFTLKIRSTKLEDSAMYFCASSVTGSSYEQYFGPGTRLTVT.

This clonotype was detected many times. The rearrangement links TRBV30 to TRBJ1-2; the match to TRBD1 covers 7 bases. The CDR3 is made up of 14 amino acids. Germline CDR1 reads GTSNPN; CDR2 reads SVGIG (reference sequence). J was trimmed by 7 bases and V by 7 bases; bases with no gene match: 15. CDR3 sequence: CASNPPGGRAGYTF. Written as DNA, the CDR3 is TGTGCCTCAAACCCCCCAGGGGGTCGTGCTGGCTACACCTTC.

V gene TRBV28 combines with J gene TRBJ2-1; 10 bases map to TRBD2. The CDR3 extends over 16 amino acids. V lost 5 bases, J lost 5 bases, and 9 bases stayed unmatched. Per germline, CDR1 MDHEN and CDR2 SYDVKM. The CDR3 is CASSGELAGLDNEQFF. Here the CDR3 DNA reads TGTGCCAGCAGTGGGGAACTAGCGGGGCTGGACAATGAGCAGTTCTTC.

This clonotype was observed many times. The chain carries TRBV10-1 and TRBJ2-7, with D uncertain. Trimming cost V 6 bases and J 6 bases, with 12 bases left between them. Germline CDR1 and CDR2: WNHNN and SYGVQD (reference sequence). The CDR3 is made up of 12 amino acids. For the CDR3, the DNA is TGCGCCAGCAGCTCGGACGGACCCGAGCAGTACTTC. It codes for CASSSDGPEQYF.

This clonotype was observed many times. The rearrangement uses TRBV5-1 and TRBJ1-2, with a tentative D call TRBD1 (5 bases). The CDR3 consists of 13 residues. Germline V CDR1 and CDR2: SGHRS, YFSETQ. V was pared by 4 bases and J by 6 bases, with 13 bases between. This CDR3 is CASSVRLGDGYTF. For the CDR3, the DNA is TGCGCCAGCAGCGTGCGACTGGGGGATGGCTACACCTTC.

In its sample, this clonotype was seen many times. The rearrangement links TRBV12-3 or TRBV12-4 to TRBJ2-4, with D tentatively TRBD1 or TRBD2 (5 bases each). This CDR3 is built from 15 residues. V lost 6 bases to trimming and J lost 5 bases, with 17 bases between them. In nucleotides, the CDR3 is TGTGCCAGCAGCGCCGGAGTCGGGACGGAAAACATTCAGTACTTC. It specifies CASSAGVGTENIQYF.

This clonotype was detected many times. The rearrangement links TRBV5-8 to TRBJ2-1; TRBD2 matches 10 bases. The V segment lost 0 bases and the J segment 3 bases; nucleotides outside the gene matches: 12. The CDR3 totals 19 residues. CDR1 and CDR2 (germline): SGHTS, YDEGEE. The CDR3 region has the DNA TGTGCCAGCAGCTTGGCAGGTCTAGCGGGAGCCACCATCTACAATGAGCAGTTCTTC. This gives the protein CASSLAGLAGATIYNEQFF.

This clonotype was observed at least ten times. The chain has TRBV20-1 and TRBJ1-5; D remains ambiguous. V lost 3 bases and J lost 0, with 12 bases in between. Germline V gene data show CDR1 as DFQATT and CDR2 as SNEGSKA (reference sequence). This CDR3 comprises 15 residues. The CDR3 spells CSASGRFFSNQPQHF. For the CDR3, the DNA is TGCAGTGCTAGTGGGCGGTTCTTTAGCAATCAGCCCCAGCATTTT.

The gene calls are TRBV19 and TRBJ1-1; D is perhaps TRBD1 (5 bases). Germline lookup yields CDR1 LNHDA and CDR2 SQIVND (reference sequence). The CDR3 contains 14 residues. V lost 3 bases and J lost 7, with 15 bases in between. The CDR3 loop reads CASSMVRGGGEAFF. CDR3 sequence (DNA): TGTGCCAGTAGTATGGTCAGAGGTGGGGGTGAAGCTTTCTTT. The full variable domain, rest sourced from reference TRBV19 and TRBJ1-1, is DGGITQSPKYLFRKEGQNVTLSCEQNLNHDAMYWYRQDPGQGLRLIYYSQIVNDFQKGDIAEGYSVSREKKESFPLTVTSAQKNPTAFYLCASSMVRGGGEAFFGQGTRLTVV.